Below are 4 T cell receptor beta chains sequenced from a single sample in a study of shared clonotypes between healthy human individuals. The protocol was immunoSEQ multiplex PCR, while the TCRdb copy is restricted to in-frame clones and leaves out a portion. Altogether just over 2,000,000 clones are present, roughly 94% being singletons, with the ten largest covering 0.85% to 1.3%. Only CD45RO-negative cells positively selected for CCR7 counted as naive CD8 cells, so terminally differentiated effector memory CD45RA+ cells were excluded. Material: naive CD8+ T cells sorted from blood. These receptors were obtained from a man younger than 30 in good health.

This chain connects TRBV4-1 to TRBJ2-1; D ambiguous. The germline V gene encodes CDR1 MGHRA and CDR2 YSYEKL. Trimming took 0 bases from V and 9 from J, leaving 12 bases between them. The CDR3 contains 14 residues. The CDR3 here is CASSQEGPRSEQFF. CDR3 nucleotides: TGCGCCAGCAGCCAAGAGGGCCCCCGGAGTGAGCAGTTCTTC.

This clone was counted between two and nine times. V gene TRBV7-6 combines with J gene TRBJ1-6; D not certain. CDR3 length: 14 amino acids. V was trimmed by 3 bases and J by 6 bases, leaving 9 bases between them. Germline V CDR1 and CDR2: SGHVS, FNYEAQ. The CDR3 spells CASSFSGSNSPLHF. The CDR3, as DNA: TGTGCCAGCAGCTTCTCAGGCTCTAATTCACCCCTCCACTTT.

The gene calls are TRBV6-5 and TRBJ1-2; 7 bases are a match to TRBD1. V shed 7 bases and J 6 bases; nucleotides not matched to a gene: 11. The CDR3 covers 14 residues. Germline CDR1 is MNHEY and CDR2 is SVGAGI. The CDR3 DNA follows: TGTGCCAGCAACAACTTTACAGGGGCTCATGGCTACACCTTC. As protein: CASNNFTGAHGYTF.

V usage is TRBV2 and J usage is TRBJ2-7; D gene ambiguous. This CDR3 is built from 14 residues. With 0 bases removed from V and 2 bases from J, the gap between germline ends came to 8 bases. CDR1 and CDR2 from the germline V gene are SNHLY and FYNNEI. CDR3 residues: CASSEARRPYEQYF. The CDR3 region has the DNA TGTGCCAGCAGTGAAGCGCGGCGACCCTACGAGCAGTACTTC.